Listed below are T cell receptor beta chains from one sample, sequenced in a study of identical twins. TCRdb reprocessed the 5' RACE reads with MiXCR, giving one entry per CDR3 protein. The sample records about 340,000 distinct CDR3 sequences, 7% to 9.5% being singletons. What was sequenced was naive T cells sorted from blood. The receptors were gathered from a woman aged 50 to 60 in good health. CDR3s include the opening cysteine and the closing phenylalanine or tryptophan. Each record gives: D gene, J gene, clone size, V gene, CDR3 DNA, CDR3 protein. A D gene is named only where the DNA matches it firmly. A row's size may be missing; if present it is once, few, many or a size class.

D gene: -; J gene: TRBJ2-2; clone size: few; V gene: TRBV28; CDR3 DNA: TGTGCCAGCGTCCGGGGGACCGGGGAGCTGTTTTTT; CDR3 protein: CASVRGTGELFF
D gene: -; J gene: TRBJ2-3; clone size: -; V gene: TRBV3-1; CDR3 DNA: TGTGCCAGCAGCCTTAGGCCCCTCAAAAAGTATTTT; CDR3 protein: CASSLRPLKKYF
D gene: TRBD1; J gene: TRBJ1-1; clone size: -; V gene: TRBV12-3/TRBV12-4; CDR3 DNA: TGTGCCAGCAGTTTAGTATTGGGACAGGGTTGGACTGAAGCTTTCTTT; CDR3 protein: CASSLVLGQGWTEAFF
D gene: TRBD2; J gene: TRBJ2-1; clone size: many; V gene: TRBV24-1; CDR3 DNA: TGTGCCACCAGTGCATGGCCCTCTAGCGGGGTAAGCAATGAGCAGTTCTTC; CDR3 protein: CATSAWPSSGVSNEQFF
D gene: -; J gene: TRBJ2-2; clone size: -; V gene: TRBV19; CDR3 DNA: TGTGCCAGTAGTATAGAAGGGTCCGGGGAGCTGTTTTTT; CDR3 protein: CASSIEGSGELFF
D gene: TRBD2; J gene: TRBJ2-1; clone size: few; V gene: TRBV20-1; CDR3 DNA: TGCAGTGTAGGGAGCGGGAGCTACAATGAGCAGTTCTTC; CDR3 protein: CSVGSGSYNEQFF
D gene: -; J gene: TRBJ1-2; clone size: -; V gene: TRBV19; CDR3 DNA: TGTGCCAGTAGTATATCCAGGGATACGGGCTACACCTTC; CDR3 protein: CASSISRDTGYTF
D gene: TRBD1; J gene: TRBJ2-3; clone size: -; V gene: TRBV13; CDR3 DNA: TGTGCCAGCAGCTTAGTCCCACAGGGGGTTGGCACAGATACGCAGTATTTT; CDR3 protein: CASSLVPQGVGTDTQYF
D gene: -; J gene: TRBJ2-3; clone size: -; V gene: TRBV30; CDR3 DNA: TGTGCCTGGAGTCGACAAGACGATACGCAGTATTTT; CDR3 protein: CAWSRQDDTQYF
D gene: -; J gene: TRBJ2-7; clone size: few; V gene: TRBV14; CDR3 DNA: TGTGCCAGCAGCCAAGAAGGAGGGCTGAGCTCCTACGAGCAGTACTTC; CDR3 protein: CASSQEGGLSSYEQYF
D gene: -; J gene: TRBJ1-2; clone size: many; V gene: TRBV29-1; CDR3 DNA: TGCAGCGTTGGTTCGGCGGTTCGCTCTAACTATGGCTACACCTTC; CDR3 protein: CSVGSAVRSNYGYTF
D gene: -; J gene: TRBJ2-3; clone size: -; V gene: TRBV7-8; CDR3 DNA: TGTGCCAGCAGCATAGCCCCTTACGGGGGCGCAGATACGCAGTATTTT; CDR3 protein: CASSIAPYGGADTQYF
D gene: TRBD2; J gene: TRBJ2-1; clone size: many; V gene: TRBV29-1; CDR3 DNA: TGCAGCTACGGACTAGCCTACCGGTTCCGGATCTTC; CDR3 protein: CSYGLAYRFRIF
D gene: -; J gene: TRBJ2-7; clone size: few; V gene: TRBV7-3; CDR3 DNA: TGTGCCAGCAGCTTAGCATACAGAGGAGAGCAGTACTTC; CDR3 protein: CASSLAYRGEQYF
D gene: -; J gene: TRBJ2-7; clone size: few; V gene: TRBV12-5; CDR3 DNA: TGTGCTAGTGGTTTTACCTACGAGCAGTACTTC; CDR3 protein: CASGFTYEQYF
D gene: -; J gene: TRBJ2-1; clone size: few; V gene: TRBV19; CDR3 DNA: TGTGCCAGTAGTATAGATTTAGGGCTAGGAGGTTACAATGAGCAGTTCTTC; CDR3 protein: CASSIDLGLGGYNEQFF
D gene: -; J gene: TRBJ2-1; clone size: -; V gene: TRBV20-1; CDR3 DNA: TGCAGTGCTACCCTAGAATGGGCTTACAATGAGCAGTTCTTC; CDR3 protein: CSATLEWAYNEQFF
D gene: TRBD2; J gene: TRBJ2-7; clone size: few; V gene: TRBV12-3/TRBV12-4; CDR3 DNA: TGTGCCAGCAGAGTAAGAGTGTCTAGCGGGGCGACCTACGAGCAGTACTTC; CDR3 protein: CASRVRVSSGATYEQYF
D gene: -; J gene: TRBJ2-1; clone size: -; V gene: TRBV7-8; CDR3 DNA: TGTGCCAGCAGCTTAGAAGGGGGGAAGGCGGGAGATTATGAGCAGTTCTTC; CDR3 protein: CASSLEGGKAGDYEQFF
D gene: TRBD2; J gene: TRBJ2-5; clone size: -; V gene: TRBV11-2; CDR3 DNA: TGTGCCAGCAGCTCCGGACTAGAAGTAACCCAGTACTTC; CDR3 protein: CASSSGLEVTQYF
D gene: -; J gene: TRBJ1-4; clone size: -; V gene: TRBV9; CDR3 DNA: TGTGCCAGCAGCGGGCAGGGCAGCCTTAATGAAAAACTGTTTTTT; CDR3 protein: CASSGQGSLNEKLFF
D gene: -; J gene: TRBJ2-2; clone size: -; V gene: TRBV11-2; CDR3 DNA: TGTGCCAGCAGCTTAGATGTCGTGGCCGGGGAGCTGTTTTTT; CDR3 protein: CASSLDVVAGELFF
D gene: -; J gene: TRBJ2-2; clone size: many; V gene: TRBV3-1; CDR3 DNA: TGTGCCAGCAGCCAAGGGGGCACGAACACCGGGGAGCTGTTTTTT; CDR3 protein: CASSQGGTNTGELFF
D gene: TRBD2; J gene: TRBJ2-1; clone size: many; V gene: TRBV11-2; CDR3 DNA: TGTGCCAGCCGCACCGGGACTAGCGGGAGGAATAACAATGAGCAGTTCTTC; CDR3 protein: CASRTGTSGRNNNEQFF
D gene: TRBD2; J gene: TRBJ2-1; clone size: -; V gene: TRBV24-1; CDR3 DNA: TGTGCCACCAGTTCTAGCGGTATAAATGAGCAGTTCTTC; CDR3 protein: CATSSSGINEQFF
D gene: -; J gene: TRBJ1-5; clone size: -; V gene: TRBV6-1; CDR3 DNA: TGTGCCAGCGGGATCAGGGGTCAGCCCCAGCATTTT; CDR3 protein: CASGIRGQPQHF
D gene: TRBD2; J gene: TRBJ2-2; clone size: few; V gene: TRBV5-1; CDR3 DNA: TGCGCCAGCAGCTTTCTAGCGGGAGAGAACACCGGGGAGCTGTTTTTT; CDR3 protein: CASSFLAGENTGELFF
D gene: -; J gene: TRBJ2-1; clone size: few; V gene: TRBV4-1; CDR3 DNA: TGCGCCAGCAGCCCGTTGGGCGTAACTGGGAGGTTCTTC; CDR3 protein: CASSPLGVTGRFF